This T cell receptor beta chain was profiled in a study of response to subunit inactivated influenza vaccine. Trimming took 6 bases from V and 3 from J, leaving 15 bases between them. This CDR3 has 15 residues. Using its own MiXCR run on the RT-PCR reads, TCRdb lists one record per CDR3 protein. The data hold just under 550,000 distinct CDR3 sequences, with approximately 22% observed a single time. This clonotype has more than one count but fewer than ten. The sample was also reused in another study, on T cells expressing NK-cell markers. As that report states: Scientists made TCR beta cDNA using 5'RACE template switching with UMIs. Within the sequenced cohort of eight donors, seven exhibited HCMV seropositivity and one was seronegative. The sorts in several experiments were restricted to alpha-beta TCR T cells by an anti-gamma-delta TCR antibody. As a fraction of CD8+ T cells, dominant NKG2C+ clonotypes reached about 1.0-7.5% in about six donors.

The sequence was collected from a man aged 45 to 65 who received an inactivated influenza vaccine. The rearrangement links TRBV12-3 or TRBV12-4 to TRBJ2-4; TRBD2 might be the D (6 bases). The sample was CD4+ T cells sorted from PBMCs, taken about 12 days after vaccination. CDR3 in DNA: TGTGCCAGCAGACGCCCCGGGAGTTACAAAAACATTCAGTACTTC. Its protein product is CASRRPGSYKNIQYF.